These T cell receptor beta chains were read from a single sample in a study of blood T cell repertoires in COVID-19. Profiling relied on immunoSEQ multiplex PCR, and the TCRdb table lists in-frame clones only, not all of them. The sample lists under 250,000 clones; approximately 85% were seen once. The specimen was peripheral blood. The origin of the receptors is a woman aged 50 to 60 with active or convalescent COVID-19. CDR3s include the opening cysteine and the closing phenylalanine or tryptophan. Clone size is shown for a subset of rows, as once, few, many or a class of expanded clone.

TRBJ2-5,13,TRBV7-9,NA,CASSFSGGETQYF
TRBJ2-1,14,TRBV5-1,NA,CASSDRGLWNEQFF
TRBJ2-7,15,TRBV11-2,NA,CASSLYSGRVDEQYF
TRBJ2-1,16,TRBV6-1,once,CASSGSGTGFRNEQFF
TRBJ2-5,15,TRBV20-1,NA,CSASGVAGVAETQYF
TRBJ2-3,14,TRBV7-8,NA,CASSWGQGTDTQYF
TRBJ2-7,15,TRBV19,NA,CASSSTGTGGYEQYF
TRBJ2-2,14,TRBV6-5,NA,CASIPTGTTGELFF
TRBJ1-1,11,TRBV20-1,NA,CSARRETEAFF
TRBJ2-7,14,TRBV7-2,few,CASSFRGRFAEQYF